What follows are 11 T cell receptor beta chains derived from one specimen sequenced in a study of blood T cell repertoires in COVID-19. Assay: immunoSEQ multiplex PCR; the TCRdb copy retains only in-frame clones and omits some. Of around 300,000 clones listed, over 75% are singletons. Sample: PBMCs or T cells enriched from blood (not recorded which). The receptors were gathered from a man aged 25-45 years who had recovered from COVID-19.

The V gene is TRBV6-6, the J gene TRBJ2-5; D call uncertain. This CDR3 has 14 residues. With 6 bases removed from V and 6 bases from J, the gap between germline ends came to 17 bases. CDR1 MNHNY and CDR2 SVGAGI come from the germline V gene (reference sequence). CDR3 coding DNA: TGTGCCAGCAGCCGGCCTGGAGAGGAAAAGACCCAGTACTTC. The encoded protein is CASSRPGEEKTQYF.

The J gene is TRBJ2-7, the V gene TRBV12-3 or TRBV12-4; D perhaps matches TRBD2 (6 bases). The V gene lost 3 bases and the J gene lost 3 bases, with 9 bases spanning the gap. The CDR3 loop spans 13 amino acids. The CDR3 nucleotides are TGTGCCAGCAGTTTCGGGAGATACTACGAGCAGTACTTC. Protein: CASSFGRYYEQYF.

The J gene is TRBJ2-5, the V gene TRBV7-3, with a tentative D call TRBD2 (7 bases). This CDR3 comprises 17 residues. The germline V gene has CDR1 SGHTA and CDR2 FQGTGA. The V gene lost 2 bases and the J gene lost 4 bases, with 20 bases spanning the gap. The CDR3: CASSLGRTRGAGETQYF. The DNA of the CDR3 is TGTGCCAGCAGCTTAGGCCGCACACGGGGGGCAGGAGAGACCCAGTACTTC.

This chain uses TRBV6-5 with TRBJ1-2, with D maybe TRBD1 (6 bases). Trimming took off 5 bases at V and 5 bases at J, with 18 bases between the two ends. This CDR3 is built from 15 residues. The germline CDR1 and CDR2 sequences are MNHEY and SVGAGI. The CDR3 DNA reads TGTGCCAGCAGTCTCTATTGGGACAATGTGTATGGCTACACCTTC. Translating gives CASSLYWDNVYGYTF.

J is TRBJ1-5 and V is TRBV7-9; TRBD1 agrees at 9 bases. The V gene end was trimmed by 5 bases and the J gene end by 7 bases; junction bases not matched to a gene: 3. This CDR3 is built from 13 residues. Germline CDR1 reads SEHNR; CDR2 reads FQNEAQ (reference sequence). The CDR3 nucleotides read TGTGCCAGCAGCGAAGGACAGGGGCAGCCCCAGCATTTT. Its translation: CASSEGQGQPQHF.

V and J are TRBV12-3 or TRBV12-4 and TRBJ1-2; D perhaps matches TRBD1 (6 bases). Trimming cost V 6 bases and J 8 bases, with 13 bases left between them. The CDR3 length is 12 residues. The CDR3 spells CASRGGVGGYTF. The CDR3 DNA reads TGTGCCAGCAGAGGGGGTGTGGGGGGCTACACCTTC.

The sample holds one count of this clone. This chain joins TRBV24-1 and TRBJ2-7; 9 bases agree with TRBD1. Germline lookup yields CDR1 KGHDR and CDR2 SFDVKD. The CDR3 consists of 15 residues. Germline trimming cut 4 bases from V and 4 bases from J; bases unmatched to any gene: 7. CDR3 in DNA: TGTGCCACCAGTGACCCCGGGACAGGGCAATACGAGCAGTACTTC. Translation: CATSDPGTGQYEQYF.

In its sample, this clone was seen once. The rearrangement uses TRBV10-1 and TRBJ2-7, with 8 positions matching TRBD1. CDR1 and CDR2 (germline): WNHNN, SYGVQD (reference sequence). The CDR3 is 15 amino acids. J was trimmed by 5 bases and V by 7 bases; bases with no gene match: 13. CDR3: CASNQRPRGQHEQYF. CDR3 coding DNA: TGCGCCAGCAACCAGAGGCCCAGGGGGCAGCACGAGCAGTACTTC.

In its sample, this clone was seen once. The chain couples TRBV6-6 to TRBJ2-4; 8 bases agree with TRBD1. The V gene's germline CDR1 is MNHNY and CDR2 SVGAGI (reference sequence). The CDR3 is 16 residues long. V lost 5 bases, J lost 2 bases, and 8 bases stayed unmatched. The CDR3 DNA sequence: TGTGCCAGCAGTCCATCGGGACAGGTGACCAAAAACATTCAGTACTTC. Translated: CASSPSGQVTKNIQYF.

This rearrangement joins TRBV27 to TRBJ2-5, with D possibly TRBD2 on 7 matching bases. Trimming took off 0 bases at V and 2 bases at J, with 10 bases between the two ends. This CDR3 is 15 amino acids long. Per germline, CDR1 MNHEY and CDR2 SMNVEV (reference sequence). The CDR3: CASSLSRGGQETQYF. CDR3 in DNA: TGTGCCAGCAGTTTATCGAGGGGGGGGCAAGAGACCCAGTACTTC.

This chain links TRBV3-1 (or the pseudogene TRBV3-2) with TRBJ2-1; TRBD2 agrees at 8 bases. The ends lost 3 bases at V and 5 bases at J; junction bases unmatched: 6. The CDR3 sequence is 15 residues long. Germline CDR1 LGHDT, CDR2 YNNKEL (reference sequence). CDR3 in DNA: TGTGCCAGCAGCCAGTCGGGGGGGGCCGACAATGAGCAGTTCTTC. Translating it yields CASSQSGGADNEQFF.